These 14 T cell receptor beta chains were all obtained from the same sample, sequenced in a study of T cell clonality in common variable immunodeficiency. General study points: Fewer deletions and N-nucleotide insertions were reportedly seen in common variable immunodeficiency TCR beta sequences.

Libraries were prepared by immunoSEQ multiplex PCR; TCRdb keeps only in-frame clonotypes and omits some of them. The sample contains about 30,000 clones, none of them singletons. Their recognized antigens are unknown. The sample taken for sequencing was peripheral blood mononuclear cells. The receptors originated from a human donor with common variable immunodeficiency.

This clone was seen ten or more times. The read is 3 residues too short to cover the CDR3 end, so that end is filled in from the germline J gene. This chain connects TRBV2 to TRBJ1-1; tentatively, D is TRBD1 (5 bases). The CDR3 runs to 14 residues. Looked up from germline, CDR1 is SNHLY and CDR2 is FYNNEI. V lost 6 bases, J lost 0 bases, and 11 bases lay in between. The CDR3 is CASRGGRLNTEAFF. Incomplete CDR3 DNA: TGTGCCAGCAGGGGGGGACGGTTGAACACTGAA. The entire variable domain, with the rest obtained from reference TRBV2 and TRBJ1-1, is as follows: EPEVTQTPSHQVTQMGQEVILRCVPISNHLYFYWYRQILGQKVEFLVSFYNNEISEKSEIFDDQFSVERPDGSNFTLKIRSTKLEDSAMYFCASRGGRLNTEAFFGQGTRLTVV.

This clone was picked up many times. The sequence runs out 3 residues before the end of the CDR3; the remainder is reconstructed from the germline J gene. The V and J genes are TRBV19 and TRBJ1-2, with a possible D match to TRBD1 (6 bases). The CDR3 is made up of 15 amino acids. Germline V lookup: CDR1 LNHDA, CDR2 SQIVND (reference sequence). V was pared by 1 base and J by 5 bases, with 14 bases between. CDR3 protein: CASSIGGQLFYGYTF. The CDR3 DNA, read in part, is TGTGCCAGTAGTATAGGAGGACAGTTATTTTATGGC.

The sample holds many counts of this clone. The read falls 3 residues short of the CDR3 end, and the missing part is taken from the germline J gene. This rearrangement joins TRBV29-1 to TRBJ1-1; D remains unclear. The length of the CDR3 is 11 residues. Between the trimmed V and J ends, which lost 6 bases and 5 bases, there was a span of 10 bases. Germline lookup yields CDR1 SQVTM and CDR2 ANQGSEA. The CDR3 is CSVSGRTEAFF. The CDR3 DNA, read in part, is TGCAGCGTCTCGGGGAGAACTGAA. Supplemented by reference TRBV29-1 and TRBJ1-1, the full variable domain reads SAVISQKPSRDICQRGTSLTIQCQVDSQVTMMFWYRQQPGQSLTLIATANQGSEATYESGFVIDKFPISRPNLTFSTLTVSNMSPEDSSIYLCSVSGRTEAFFGQGTRLTVV.

This clone was observed many times. Sequencing ends 3 residues short of the CDR3 end; the germline J gene provides the rest. V and J are TRBV6-2 or TRBV6-3 and TRBJ1-2; the D gene is possibly TRBD1 (5 bases). CDR3 length: 12 amino acids. Germline V CDR1 and CDR2: MNHEY, SVGEGT. CDR3 bases read: TGTGCCAGCAGTCGTGGCCCAGGGGGC. Its translation: CASSRGPGG. The whole CDR3 protein is CASSRGPGGYTF.

On this clone: The read is 3 residues too short to cover the CDR3 end, so that end is filled in from the germline J gene. The chain links TRBV5-1 to TRBJ2-3; D gene unclear. This CDR3 contains 13 residues. The V end was cut by 6 bases, the J end by 2 bases, with 10 bases between. Germline CDR1 is SGHRS and CDR2 is YFSETQ. The CDR3 here is CASNEADTDTQYF. The covered CDR3 bases are TGCGCCAGCAATGAAGCCGACACAGATACG.

This clone was counted ten times or more. The sequenced part of the CDR3 DNA is TGCAGTGCTGGACTAGCGGGGAGATACAATGAG. Its protein product is CSAGLAGRYNE. The whole CDR3 protein reads CSAGLAGRYNEQFF. V usage is TRBV20-1 and J usage is TRBJ2-1; 12 bases are a match to TRBD2. With the read ending 3 residues before the CDR3 end, the germline J gene is used to fill in that end. CDR3 length: 14 residues. Per germline, CDR1 DFQATT and CDR2 SNEGSKA (reference sequence). The J segment lost 4 bases and the V segment lost 5 bases, leaving 3 bases of the junction unmatched.

This clone was seen a few times. The read gets to within 3 residues of the CDR3 end, and the germline J gene fills in the rest. The chain joins TRBV5-5 to TRBJ1-5, with 8 bases matching TRBD1. J lost 4 bases, V lost 5 bases, and 8 bases had no gene match. Per the germline V gene, CDR1 is SGHKS and CDR2 is YYEKEE (reference sequence). This CDR3 is built from 15 residues. Incomplete CDR3 DNA: TGTGCCAGCAGTCTAGGACAGGGAGGAAATCAGCCC. Translating it yields CASSLGQGGNQP. The entire CDR3 protein is CASSLGQGGNQPQHF.

The table lists this clone with a few counts. The CDR3 extends 3 residues past the end of the read, so its final part is completed from the germline J gene. The V gene is TRBV29-1, the J gene TRBJ1-2; no reliable D call. The germline gives CDR1 SQVTM, CDR2 ANQGSEA. This CDR3 is 11 amino acids long. Between the trimmed V and J ends, which lost 1 base and 3 bases, there was a span of 3 bases. The DNA read from the CDR3 is TGCAGCGTTGAAGCTGACTATGGC. Amino acid sequence: CSVEADYG. The complete CDR3 reads CSVEADYGYTF. Full variable domain (missing parts from reference TRBV29-1 and TRBJ1-2): SAVISQKPSRDICQRGTSLTIQCQVDSQVTMMFWYRQQPGQSLTLIATANQGSEATYESGFVIDKFPISRPNLTFSTLTVSNMSPEDSSIYLCSVEADYGYTFGSGTRLTVV.

This clone was observed a handful of times. The CDR3 end falls 3 residues outside the read, so it is completed with the germline J gene. The chain combines TRBV7-9 with TRBJ2-2; D is unclear. V was cut by 11 bases and J by 2 bases, with 12 bases left in between. The CDR3 length is 13 residues. The germline gives CDR1 SEHNR, CDR2 FQNEAQ (reference sequence). CDR3 DNA, as far as it was read: TGTGCCGCTGGGCCAGCTAACACCGGGGAG. Its translation: CAAGPANTGE. The full-length CDR3 reads as CAAGPANTGELFF.

This clone has at least ten counts. The DNA ends 3 residues before the CDR3 does, and the rest of the CDR3 is filled in from the germline J gene. The chain is built from TRBV5-1 and TRBJ2-3; tentatively, D is TRBD2 (7 bases). This CDR3 is 15 amino acids long. V lost 6 bases and J 0 bases, leaving 14 bases between the germline ends. CDR1 and CDR2 (germline): SGHRS, YFSETQ. The CDR3 sequence is CASTPGGISTDTQYF. The sequenced CDR3 bases are TGCGCCAGCACTCCGGGGGGCATAAGCACAGATACG.

This clone was observed many times. Sequencing ends 3 residues short of the CDR3 end; the germline J gene provides the rest. V is TRBV20-1 and J is TRBJ2-2, with 8 bases that match TRBD2. CDR1 is DFQATT and CDR2 is SNEGSKA in the germline V gene (reference sequence). The CDR3 has 16 residues. V was pared by 6 bases and J by 4 bases, with 13 bases of the junction left unmatched. CDR3: CSAHPGGARPTGELFF. Incomplete CDR3 DNA: TGCAGTGCCCACCCCGGGGGGGCGCGTCCCACCGGGGAG.

This clone has a handful of counts. The read terminates 3 residues before the CDR3 end, so the remaining end is supplied by the germline J gene. The chain uses TRBV7-8 and TRBJ1-2; no reliable D call. This CDR3 comprises 15 residues. Germline-derived CDR1 and CDR2 are SGHVS and FQNEAQ. V was shortened by 1 base and J by 4 bases, with 13 bases between the two germline ends. The DNA read from the CDR3 is TGTGCCAGCAGCTTAGGTACTAGGGAGGCCTATGGC. Its translation: CASSLGTREAYG. The entire CDR3 reads CASSLGTREAYGYTF.

By share, this clone counts as medium-sized. Read sequence stops 3 residues before the CDR3 end, and the germline J gene provides the missing end. The chain joins TRBV7-9 to TRBJ2-7; D possibly corresponds to TRBD1 (6 bases). Germline loops: CDR1 SEHNR, CDR2 FQNEAQ (reference sequence). The CDR3 consists of 14 residues. V was pared by 0 bases and J by 5 bases, with 11 bases between. The CDR3 region is CASSLAQGYNEQYF. The DNA read from the CDR3 is TGTGCCAGCAGCTTAGCGCAGGGGTACAACGAG.

The sample holds a few counts of this clone. Read coverage stops 3 residues before the CDR3 terminus; the germline J gene supplies the remainder. This chain connects TRBV11-2 to TRBJ2-1; tentative D call: TRBD1 (5 bases). CDR1 is SGHAT, CDR2 FQNNGV, per germline. The CDR3 is 13 amino acids. Trimming shortened V by 3 bases and J by 4 bases, and 7 bases separated the two germline ends. Incomplete CDR3 DNA: TGTGCCAGCAGCTTGTCAGGGTACAATGAG. Its protein product is CASSLSGYNE. The whole CDR3 sequence is CASSLSGYNEQFF.